The 22 T cell receptor beta chains below all came from one sample that was sequenced in a study of blood T cell repertoires in COVID-19. The assay was immunoSEQ multiplex PCR, and TCRdb's table has in-frame clones only and misses some. The sample lists around 400,000 clones, more than 75% occurring once. The sample was peripheral blood. All receptors derive from a woman between 55 and 75 years old with COVID-19, enrolled during active disease.

The chain employs TRBV5-1 and TRBJ1-2; 7 bases align to TRBD1. The germline gives CDR1 SGHRS, CDR2 YFSETQ. The CDR3 is 13 residues long. J lost 6 bases, V lost 0 bases, and 2 bases had no gene match. CDR3 residues: CASSLAQGDGYTF. The CDR3, as DNA: TGCGCCAGCAGCTTGGCGCAGGGGGATGGCTACACCTTC. The full variable domain, completed using reference TRBV5-1 and TRBJ1-2, is KAGVTQTPRYLIKTRGQQVTLSCSPISGHRSVSWYQQTPGQGLQFLFEYFSETQRNKGNFPGRFSGRQFSNSRSEMNVSTLELGDSALYLCASSLAQGDGYTFGSGTRLTVV.

V gene TRBV9 combines with J gene TRBJ1-1; D is possibly TRBD1 (6 bases). Germline V gene lookup returns CDR1 SGDLS and CDR2 YYNGEE. CDR3 length equals 14 residues. Trimming left V 0 bases short and J 6 bases short, with 12 bases between. The CDR3 region is CASSVGGQESEAFF. The CDR3 DNA sequence: TGTGCCAGCAGCGTAGGGGGGCAGGAGTCTGAAGCTTTCTTT.

The CDR3: CASGQGSYNSPLHF. CDR3 coding DNA: TGCGCCAGCGGGCAGGGCTCCTATAATTCACCCCTCCACTTT. J is TRBJ1-6 and V is TRBV5-1; possibly TRBD1 for D (5 bases). Germline CDR1 SGHRS, CDR2 YFSETQ. The ends were cut back, 7 bases at V and 0 bases at J, with 8 bases in the middle. This CDR3 is built from 14 residues.

V is TRBV7-9 and J is TRBJ2-5; tentatively, D is TRBD2 (6 bases). Trimming cost V 5 bases and J 1 base, with 26 bases left between them. CDR1 and CDR2 from the germline V gene are SEHNR and FQNEAQ (reference sequence). The CDR3 runs 19 residues. CDR3 DNA sequence: TGTGCCAGCAGCCACCAAACGGGACTCCTCTTTCCCCTCCAAGAGACCCAGTACTTC. Residues: CASSHQTGLLFPLQETQYF.

This rearrangement joins TRBV18 to TRBJ1-3; no firm D call. The CDR3 is made up of 15 amino acids. CDR1 is KGHSH and CDR2 is LQKENI in the germline V gene. Between the trimmed V and J ends, which lost 1 base and 0 bases, there was a span of 7 bases. The CDR3 nucleotides are TGTGCCAGCTCACCACGAACAGACTCTGGAAACACCATATATTTT. This sequence encodes CASSPRTDSGNTIYF.

V gene TRBV2 combines with J gene TRBJ1-2, with D maybe TRBD1 (6 bases). V lost 6 bases and J 7 bases, leaving 15 bases between the germline ends. Germline V gives CDR1 SNHLY, CDR2 FYNNEI. This CDR3 is built from 13 residues. The CDR3 here is CASRLQGAGGYTF. The CDR3 DNA is TGTGCCAGCAGGCTACAGGGAGCTGGTGGCTACACCTTC.

The chain uses TRBV9 and TRBJ1-2; a weak D match, TRBD1 (6 bases). The CDR3 is 14 residues long. Per germline, CDR1 SGDLS and CDR2 YYNGEE. Trimming took 0 bases from V and 4 from J, leaving 10 bases between them. The CDR3 sequence: CASSVARGGYGYTF. The CDR3 DNA sequence: TGTGCCAGCAGCGTAGCTAGGGGGGGCTATGGCTACACCTTC.

The chain carries TRBV5-1 and TRBJ1-1; 10 bases are shared with TRBD1. The junction had 7 bases not matched to a gene; V was cut back by 0 bases and J by 5 bases. The CDR3 has 16 amino acids. Looked up from germline, CDR1 is SGHRS and CDR2 is YFSETQ. CDR3 DNA: TGCGCCAGCAGCTTGGGTCTCGACAGGGGGCTAACTGAAGCTTTCTTT. This gives the protein CASSLGLDRGLTEAFF.

The count of this clone is one. The chain couples TRBV15 to TRBJ1-3, with D possibly matching TRBD1 (5 bases). The CDR3 sequence is 14 residues long. V was pared by 1 base and J by 2 bases, with 6 bases between. The V gene's germline CDR1 is LNHNV and CDR2 YYDKDF (reference sequence). The CDR3 nucleotides read TGTGCCACCAGCAGAGTCAGGGCTGGAAACACCATATATTTT. It encodes CATSRVRAGNTIYF.

This clone was detected once. V and J are TRBV19 and TRBJ1-5; no clear D. CDR3 length: 12 residues. The germline gives CDR1 LNHDA, CDR2 SQIVND (reference sequence). V was pared by 2 bases and J by 7 bases, with 6 bases between. The CDR3 DNA reads as TGTGCCAGTAGTATAAGGGAGCAGCCCCAGCATTTT. It specifies CASSIREQPQHF.

The V call is TRBV19, the J call TRBJ1-6, with D hard to call. Germline loops: CDR1 LNHDA, CDR2 SQIVND (reference sequence). Trimming left V 0 bases short and J 0 bases short, with 12 bases between. The CDR3 extends over 18 amino acids. The CDR3, as DNA: TGTGCCAGTAGTATAGATCAACGGTGGAGCTCCTATAATTCACCCCTCCACTTT. Translating gives CASSIDQRWSSYNSPLHF.

This chain uses TRBV5-1 with TRBJ2-5; maybe TRBD1 (6 bases). Between the trimmed V and J ends, which lost 0 bases and 1 base, there was a span of 10 bases. The length of the CDR3 is 15 residues. Germline CDR1 reads SGHRS; CDR2 reads YFSETQ. The CDR3 region is CASSLGTVGQETQYF. The DNA of the CDR3 is TGCGCCAGCAGCTTGGGGACAGTAGGCCAAGAGACCCAGTACTTC.

This rearrangement joins TRBV20-1 to TRBJ2-5; 10 nucleotides agree with TRBD1. The CDR3 covers 11 residues. Trimming took 3 bases from V and 13 from J; bases not matched to a gene: 5. Germline-derived CDR1 and CDR2 are DFQATT and SNEGSKA (reference sequence). DNA of the CDR3: TGCAGTGCTAGGGATCGGGACAGGGGGTACTTC. It specifies CSARDRDRGYF.

The chain joins TRBV7-2 to TRBJ2-2; tentative D call: TRBD1 (7 bases). The CDR3 runs to 15 residues. Trimming cost V 2 bases and J 4 bases, with 11 bases left between them. In germline, CDR1 is SGHTA, CDR2 FQGNSA. In DNA form, the CDR3 reads TGTGCCAGCAGCTTATCAGGGGGAGGCACCGGGGAGCTGTTTTTT. It is translated as CASSLSGGGTGELFF.

The V and J genes are TRBV19 and TRBJ1-5; TRBD1 agrees at 7 bases. Losses at the gene ends were 7 bases for V and 1 base for J; bases not matched to a gene: 10. Germline lookup yields CDR1 LNHDA and CDR2 SQIVND (reference sequence). The CDR3 consists of 16 residues. The CDR3, as DNA: TGTGCCAGTAAGGGGGCCTGGGCGGGGAGCAATCAGCCCCAGCATTTT. The encoded protein is CASKGAWAGSNQPQHF.

This clone was counted a single time. The V gene is TRBV19, the J gene TRBJ1-2; 9 bases agree with TRBD1. The CDR3 runs 14 residues. CDR1 LNHDA and CDR2 SQIVND come from the germline V gene (reference sequence). The trim removed 4 bases at V and 8 bases at J, leaving 8 bases unmatched. The CDR3 region is CASSTRDRVYGYTF. DNA for the CDR3: TGTGCCAGTAGTACGAGGGACAGGGTTTACGGCTACACCTTC.

Only one count was recorded for this clone. J is TRBJ1-1 and V is TRBV7-3; 7 bases agree with TRBD1. Losses at the gene ends were 6 bases for V and 3 bases for J; bases not matched to a gene: 4. Looked up from germline, CDR1 is SGHTA and CDR2 is FQGTGA. The CDR3 runs to 13 residues. The CDR3 region has the DNA TGTGCCAGCAGACGAGACAGGGACACTGAAGCTTTCTTT. Protein product: CASRRDRDTEAFF.

The chain is built from TRBV3-1 (or the pseudogene TRBV3-2) and TRBJ1-4; perhaps TRBD1 as D (5 bases). The CDR3 runs to 14 residues. Trimming took 4 bases from V and 8 from J, leaving 14 bases between them. CDR1 LGHDT and CDR2 YNNKEL come from the germline V gene (reference sequence). The CDR3 sequence: CASSRRGEGEKLFF. CDR3 DNA: TGTGCCAGCAGCCGACGGGGGGAGGGCGAAAAACTGTTTTTT.

The chain joins TRBV15 to TRBJ1-1; D uncertain. With 0 bases removed from V and 8 bases from J, the gap between germline ends came to 13 bases. CDR1 LNHNV and CDR2 YYDKDF come from the germline V gene (reference sequence). This CDR3 is 14 amino acids long. CDR3 region: CATSRDGGVSEAFF. Here the CDR3 DNA reads TGTGCCACCAGCAGAGATGGCGGGGTGTCAGAAGCTTTCTTT.

There are a few counts of this clone. The gene calls are TRBV7-2 and TRBJ2-5; TRBD2 aligns across 11 bases. Trimming at V came to 3 bases and at J to 5 bases, leaving 14 bases not matched to a gene. CDR1 is SGHTA, CDR2 FQGNSA, per germline. CDR3 length: 18 residues. CDR3 amino acids: CASSFDLAGGPVYETQYF. The DNA of the CDR3 is TGTGCCAGCAGCTTTGATTTAGCGGGGGGGCCGGTCTATGAGACCCAGTACTTC.

The chain uses TRBV9 and TRBJ1-1; no clear D. Germline V CDR1 and CDR2: SGDLS, YYNGEE. The V and J ends lost 4 bases and 5 bases respectively, with 24 bases between them. This CDR3 has 17 amino acids. The CDR3 nucleotides read TGTGCCAGCAGCCCATTTACCCCGAGGGAAGTCGGTACTGAAGCTTTCTTT. Translation: CASSPFTPREVGTEAFF.

This chain joins TRBV11-2 and TRBJ1-5; 7 bases agree with TRBD1. The trim removed 5 bases at V and 1 base at J, leaving 8 bases unmatched. The CDR3 has 16 amino acids. In germline, CDR1 is SGHAT, CDR2 FQNNGV. CDR3 residues: CASSGRDRPSNQPQHF. The CDR3 bases are TGTGCCAGCAGCGGGCGGGACAGACCAAGCAATCAGCCCCAGCATTTT.